This is a list of T cell receptor beta chains from one sample in a study of T cell responses to AZD1222 COVID-19 vaccine. TCRdb's copy holds only in-frame clones and misses some; the assay was immunoSEQ multiplex PCR. In the table there are more than 95,000 clones, approximately 88% of which are singletons. Sequencing used peripheral blood, obtained on day 0 of AZD1222 vaccination. The receptor set was obtained from an adult in good health. The CDR3 runs from the conserved cysteine through the conserved F or W. A D gene is named only where the DNA matches it firmly. For some rows the clone size is stated as once, few or many, or as a class when expanded; others skip it.

D | J | V | size | CDR3 | DNA
. | TRBJ2-3 | TRBV2 | . | CASSDPKWDTPTDTQYF | TGTGCCAGCAGTGACCCAAAGTGGGACACCCCCACAGATACGCAGTATTTT
. | TRBJ2-2 | TRBV24-1 | . | CATSHPRGVPGELFF | TGTGCCACCAGTCACCCGAGAGGGGTCCCCGGGGAGCTGTTTTTT
TRBD1 | TRBJ1-1 | TRBV5-1 | once | CASSFRTGVNTEAFF | TGCGCCAGCAGCTTCCGGACAGGGGTGAACACTGAAGCTTTCTTT
. | TRBJ2-7 | TRBV9 | . | CASSVGEYEQYF | TGTGCCAGCAGCGTAGGCGAGTACGAGCAGTACTTC
TRBD1 | TRBJ2-1 | TRBV27 | . | CASSLRGGFEQFF | TGTGCCAGCAGTTTACGAGGGGGCTTTGAGCAGTTCTTC
. | TRBJ2-5 | TRBV19 | . | CASKGETQYF | TGTGCCAGTAAGGGAGAGACCCAGTACTTC
. | TRBJ2-2 | TRBV6-4 | . | CASSDSGAQATGELFF | TGTGCCAGCAGTGACTCGGGCGCCCAGGCCACCGGGGAGCTGTTTTTT
. | TRBJ2-3 | TRBV5-6 | once | CASTHLVGGPTDTQYF | TGTGCCAGCACTCACTTAGTGGGGGGGCCGACAGATACGCAGTATTTT
. | TRBJ2-7 | TRBV7-8 | . | CASSRGLGSSYEQYF | TGTGCCAGCAGCCGGGGCTTGGGCTCTTCCTACGAGCAGTACTTC
. | TRBJ1-2 | TRBV19 | . | CASSIKGGGYTF | TGTGCCAGTAGTATCAAAGGGGGTGGCTACACCTTC
. | TRBJ2-7 | TRBV23-1 | . | CASSQPPDYEQYF | TGCGCCAGCAGTCAGCCGCCGGACTACGAGCAGTACTTC
. | TRBJ2-7 | TRBV4-2 | . | CASSPDRHDHEQYF | TGTGCCAGCAGCCCCGACAGGCACGACCACGAGCAGTACTTC
. | TRBJ1-2 | TRBV24-1 | . | CATRDFNYGYTF | TGTGCCACCAGGGATTTTAACTATGGCTACACCTTC
. | TRBJ2-7 | TRBV9 | . | CASSVEGTPASEQYF | TGTGCCAGCAGCGTAGAAGGGACGCCAGCGAGTGAGCAGTACTTC
. | TRBJ1-2 | TRBV28 | . | CASREAVGGYTF | TGTGCCAGCAGGGAAGCTGTAGGTGGCTACACCTTC
. | TRBJ2-3 | TRBV11-2 | once | CASSRTTPNTQYF | TGTGCCAGCAGCCGAACGACCCCAAATACGCAGTATTTT
. | TRBJ1-1 | TRBV29-1 | . | CSVEDIMGGTEAFF | TGCAGCGTTGAAGATATAATGGGGGGGACTGAAGCTTTCTTT
TRBD1 | TRBJ1-2 | TRBV29-1 | . | CSVGKGQGGYGYTF | TGCAGCGTTGGTAAGGGACAGGGAGGCTATGGCTACACCTTC
TRBD1 | TRBJ2-2 | TRBV6-4 | . | CASSEARTGETGELFF | TGTGCCAGCAGTGAAGCACGGACAGGGGAAACCGGGGAGCTGTTTTTT
. | TRBJ2-5 | TRBV19 | . | CASSMIPSPRETQYF | TGTGCCAGTAGTATGATCCCGTCCCCAAGGGAGACCCAGTACTTC
TRBD1 | TRBJ2-7 | TRBV28 | . | CASSFLRQGAYEQYF | TGTGCCAGCAGTTTTTTGAGACAGGGGGCCTACGAGCAGTACTTC
. | TRBJ2-2 | TRBV29-1 | . | CSVEDSGAGELFF | TGCAGCGTTGAAGATTCGGGGGCCGGGGAGCTGTTTTTT
TRBD2 | TRBJ2-1 | TRBV10-3 | . | CAISDGGGAGYNEQFF | TGTGCCATCAGTGATGGGGGAGGAGCGGGGTACAATGAGCAGTTCTTC
. | TRBJ1-1 | TRBV24-1 | . | CATSDGLAAFF | TGTGCCACCAGTGATGGGCTGGCAGCTTTCTTT
. | TRBJ1-1 | TRBV29-1 | . | CSVLGGNTEAFF | TGCAGCGTTCTTGGGGGGAACACTGAAGCTTTCTTT
. | TRBJ2-1 | TRBV27 | . | CASTLRAWSRSSYNEQFF | TGTGCCAGCACCCTGAGGGCGTGGAGCCGTAGCTCCTACAATGAGCAGTTCTTC
. | TRBJ1-1 | TRBV18 | . | CASSPPDNTEAFF | TGTGCCAGCTCACCACCCGATAACACTGAAGCTTTCTTT
TRBD1 | TRBJ2-7 | TRBV27 | . | CASSLSDGRGSGEQYF | TGTGCCAGCAGTTTATCTGATGGCAGGGGGTCGGGCGAGCAGTACTTC
. | TRBJ1-2 | TRBV28 | . | CASSLRPGSGYTF | TGTGCCAGCAGTTTAAGGCCAGGGTCCGGCTACACCTTC
. | TRBJ1-6 | TRBV18 | . | CASSPDRYNSPLHF | TGTGCCAGCTCACCAGACAGATATAATTCACCCCTCCACTTT
. | TRBJ1-1 | TRBV9 | . | CASSAWEGQTEAFF | TGTGCCAGCAGCGCTTGGGAGGGGCAGACTGAAGCTTTCTTT
. | TRBJ2-7 | TRBV9 | . | CASSPSLGDRRSEQYF | TGTGCCAGCAGCCCTTCACTCGGCGACCGACGCTCGGAGCAGTACTTC
TRBD1 | TRBJ1-2 | TRBV5-4 | . | CASTLGSAGGSYGYTF | TGTGCCAGCACCTTGGGAAGTGCAGGGGGTTCCTATGGCTACACCTTC
. | TRBJ1-5 | TRBV27 | . | CASSLFARGDKPQHF | TGTGCCAGCAGTTTATTCGCCAGGGGAGATAAGCCCCAGCATTTT
TRBD1 | TRBJ2-1 | TRBV14 | . | CASSFRDRVFNEQFF | TGTGCCAGCAGCTTCCGGGACAGGGTCTTCAATGAGCAGTTCTTC
. | TRBJ1-1 | TRBV19 | . | CASRGLNTEAFF | TGTGCCAGTAGGGGTCTGAACACTGAAGCTTTCTTT
. | TRBJ2-5 | TRBV6-5 | . | CASSYSPGVETQYF | TGTGCCAGCAGTTACTCTCCAGGGGTGGAGACCCAGTACTTC
. | TRBJ2-4 | TRBV3-1/TRBV3-2 | . | CASSQDKSAKNIQYF | TGTGCCAGCAGCCAAGATAAATCAGCCAAAAACATTCAGTACTTC
. | TRBJ1-5 | TRBV7-2 | . | CASSSGPGGGQPQHF | TGTGCCAGCAGCTCGGGACCCGGAGGGGGTCAGCCCCAGCATTTT
TRBD2 | TRBJ2-3 | TRBV2 | . | CASSRLAGGTDTQYF | TGTGCCAGCAGCCGACTAGCGGGGGGCACAGATACGCAGTATTTT
TRBD1 | TRBJ2-5 | TRBV7-2 | . | CASSPKQGSGETQYF | TGTGCCAGCAGCCCAAAACAGGGGAGTGGAGAGACCCAGTACTTC
TRBD1 | TRBJ1-4 | TRBV7-9 | . | CASSSRDRGRANEKLFF | TGTGCCAGCAGCTCCCGGGACAGGGGGCGGGCTAATGAAAAACTGTTTTTT
. | TRBJ2-4 | TRBV3-1/TRBV3-2 | . | CASSQPILVTDGAKNIQYF | TGTGCCAGCAGCCAGCCGATCTTGGTGACGGATGGAGCCAAAAACATTCAGTACTTC
TRBD2 | TRBJ2-1 | TRBV24-1 | . | CATSVISGSFNEQFF | TGTGCCACCAGTGTCATTAGCGGGAGCTTCAATGAGCAGTTCTTC
TRBD2 | TRBJ2-1 | TRBV3-1/TRBV3-2 | . | CASSQEKLAGYNEQFF | TGTGCCAGCAGCCAAGAGAAACTAGCGGGCTACAATGAGCAGTTCTTC
TRBD2 | TRBJ2-7 | TRBV14 | . | CASSAPSGSRNEQYF | TGTGCCAGCAGCGCCCCCAGCGGGAGTCGGAACGAGCAGTACTTC
. | TRBJ1-1 | TRBV6-5 | . | CASSYARQDNTEAFF | TGTGCCAGCAGTTACGCCAGACAGGACAACACTGAAGCTTTCTTT
. | TRBJ2-1 | TRBV9 | . | CASSVALKVIEQFF | TGTGCCAGCAGCGTGGCTTTAAAGGTTATTGAGCAGTTCTTC
. | TRBJ2-7 | TRBV5-1 | . | CASSLTGLSSYEQYF | TGCGCCAGCAGCTTGACAGGACTAAGCTCCTACGAGCAGTACTTC
. | TRBJ1-1 | TRBV10-2 | . | CASILAGRTEAFF | TGCGCCAGCATCCTAGCAGGTCGCACTGAAGCTTTCTTT
TRBD2 | TRBJ2-1 | TRBV3-1/TRBV3-2 | . | CASSLSGGASGDEQFF | TGTGCCAGCAGCCTGAGCGGGGGGGCCAGTGGGGATGAGCAGTTCTTC
. | TRBJ1-1 | TRBV7-2 | . | CASSLDHGVSTEAFF | TGTGCCAGCAGCTTAGATCACGGAGTGAGCACTGAAGCTTTCTTT
. | TRBJ1-1 | TRBV18 | . | CASSSPRWGTEAFF | TGTGCCAGCTCCTCACCTCGATGGGGCACTGAAGCTTTCTTT
. | TRBJ2-3 | TRBV4-3 | . | CASSQSGLSGDTQYF | TGCGCCAGCAGCCAATCTGGCCTATCTGGAGATACGCAGTATTTT
. | TRBJ1-1 | TRBV27 | . | CASSLFGEEAFF | TGTGCCAGCAGTTTATTTGGGGAGGAAGCTTTCTTT
TRBD1 | TRBJ1-1 | TRBV4-1 | . | CASSHRTGVTEAFF | TGCGCCAGCAGCCACAGGACAGGGGTGACTGAAGCTTTCTTT
. | TRBJ1-3 | TRBV18 | . | CASSLTATQNSGNTIYF | TGTGCCAGCTCGCTGACAGCCACTCAAAACTCTGGAAACACCATATATTTT
TRBD2 | TRBJ2-7 | TRBV11-2 | once | CASSLELAEAYEQYF | TGTGCCAGCAGCTTAGAACTAGCGGAGGCCTACGAGCAGTACTTC
. | TRBJ1-5 | TRBV28 | . | CASMIWGSSNQPQHF | TGTGCCAGCATGATTTGGGGTAGCAGCAATCAGCCCCAGCATTTT
TRBD1 | TRBJ2-3 | TRBV7-2 | . | CASSFTGTGSTDTQYF | TGTGCCAGCAGCTTCACCGGGACAGGGAGCACAGATACGCAGTATTTT